These 32 T cell receptor beta chains share one sample of origin, sequenced in a study of T cells after posttransplantation cyclophosphamide. Methotrexate plus calcineurin inhibitor accompanied controls' myeloablative marrow transplants; sampling was 1 year later. Data came from immunoSEQ multiplex PCR; TCRdb stores just in-frame clones and leaves some out. The sample records a few thousand clones, about 73% being singletons. Sequences were derived from PBMCs, sampled roughly 320 days after allogeneic stem cell transplant with calcineurin inhibitor and methotrexate. Every receptor here comes from a female patient aged 50 to 65 who received an allogeneic stem cell transplant from an unrelated donor, was CMV-positive, and had acute and chronic GVHD. The T cells may partly be graft donor cells.

This clone is large. This chain joins TRBV29-1 and TRBJ1-1; 12 nucleotides line up with TRBD1. Germline V gene data show CDR1 as SQVTM and CDR2 as ANQGSEA. CDR3 length: 15 amino acids. The CDR3 protein is CTSRLEGTGGSEAFF. In DNA form, the CDR3 reads TGCACCAGCAGATTAGAGGGGACAGGGGGCTCTGAAGCTTTCTTT.

This clone was recorded only once. The J gene is TRBJ1-5, the V gene TRBV2; D is ambiguous. Germline V gene data show CDR1 as SNHLY and CDR2 as FYNNEI. Deletions cut 7 bases from V and 2 bases from J, with 15 bases between. CDR3 size: 15 residues. This chain's CDR3 is CASTGDLAGNQPQHF. CDR3 DNA: TGTGCCAGCACGGGAGACCTCGCAGGCAATCAGCCCCAGCATTTT.

The V gene is TRBV15, the J gene TRBJ1-2, with D unresolved. Trimming cost V 5 bases and J 0 bases, with 7 bases left between them. The CDR3 has 13 residues. In germline, CDR1 is LNHNV, CDR2 YYDKDF (reference sequence). The CDR3 DNA reads as TGTGCCACCAGCGGGCGTACTAACTATGGCTACACCTTC. Its translation: CATSGRTNYGYTF.

The CDR3 DNA follows: TGTGCCAGCAGTCCGGGACTAGCGGGACCCTACGAGCAGTACTTC. Its protein product is CASSPGLAGPYEQYF. The rearrangement links TRBV6-5 to TRBJ2-7; 13 nucleotides match TRBD2. Germline values: CDR1 MNHEY, CDR2 SVGAGI. V lost 5 bases, J lost 2 bases, and 3 bases stayed unmatched. The CDR3 spans 15 residues.

V gene TRBV28 combines with J gene TRBJ2-5; no clear D gene. The CDR3 extends over 14 amino acids. V was cut by 2 bases and J by 5 bases, with 12 bases left in between. The germline gives CDR1 MDHEN, CDR2 SYDVKM. The CDR3 is CASSLTRWWETQYF. In DNA, the CDR3 is TGTGCCAGCAGTTTAACCCGGTGGTGGGAGACCCAGTACTTC.

This CDR3 reads CASSLGQAIYNEQFF. CDR3 DNA sequence: TGTGCCAGCAGCTTAGGCCAGGCGATCTACAATGAGCAGTTCTTC. The V call is TRBV11-3, the J call TRBJ2-1; D not resolved. The CDR3 is made up of 15 amino acids. Germline V gene lookup returns CDR1 SGHNT and CDR2 YENEEA. Trimming took off 1 base at V and 3 bases at J, with 10 bases between the two ends.

The chain employs TRBV5-8 and TRBJ2-7, with D perhaps matching TRBD2 (5 bases). CDR3 length: 16 amino acids. The ends were cut back, 0 bases at V and 2 bases at J, with 15 bases in the middle. CDR1 is SGHTS, CDR2 YDEGEE, per germline. The chain's CDR3 is CASSLATGFQTYEQYF. CDR3 sequence (DNA): TGTGCCAGCAGCTTGGCGACGGGGTTCCAAACCTACGAGCAGTACTTC.

The chain employs TRBV5-4 and TRBJ2-7, with a tentative D call TRBD2 (5 bases). V gave up 0 bases and J gave up 7 bases, with 17 bases separating them. The CDR3 totals 15 residues. Looked up from germline, CDR1 is SGHNT and CDR2 is YYREEE (reference sequence). This CDR3 reads CASSLVAPPSGEQYF. Written as DNA, the CDR3 is TGTGCCAGCAGCTTGGTTGCGCCGCCCTCGGGAGAGCAGTACTTC.

V usage is TRBV2 and J usage is TRBJ1-1; D is possibly TRBD1 (5 bases). V dropped 6 bases and J dropped 4 bases, with 9 bases sitting between them. This CDR3 has 12 amino acids. Germline assignment: CDR1 SNHLY and CDR2 FYNNEI. The chain's CDR3 is CASSGGATEAFF. CDR3 bases: TGTGCCAGCAGCGGGGGTGCCACTGAAGCTTTCTTT.

This clone was observed a handful of times. V gene TRBV29-1 combines with J gene TRBJ2-1, with D maybe TRBD2 (5 bases). V was cut by 4 bases and J by 3 bases, with 13 bases left in between. Germline V CDR1 and CDR2: SQVTM, ANQGSEA. The length of the CDR3 is 14 residues. CDR3 sequence reads: CSVAGEKGYNEQFF. The CDR3, as DNA: TGCAGCGTTGCCGGGGAAAAGGGCTACAATGAGCAGTTCTTC.

The table lists this clone with a count of one. The chain carries TRBV6-6 and TRBJ2-1, with TRBD2 identical over 8 bases. With V trimmed by 7 bases and J by 9 bases, 8 bases remained unmatched. The germline V gene has CDR1 MNHNY and CDR2 SVGAGI (reference sequence). The CDR3 runs 13 residues. CDR3 sequence (DNA): TGTGCCAGCACTAACCGGGAGGGGTCTGAGCAGTTCTTC. As protein: CASTNREGSEQFF.

The V gene is TRBV6-5, the J gene TRBJ1-4; a weak D match, TRBD1 (5 bases). In germline, CDR1 is MNHEY, CDR2 SVGAGI. The V gene lost 5 bases and the J gene lost 3 bases, with 13 bases spanning the gap. The CDR3 sequence is 15 residues long. The CDR3 sequence: CASSTSGISNEKLFF. The CDR3 nucleotides read TGTGCCAGCAGTACTTCAGGGATTTCTAATGAAAAACTGTTTTTT.

The rearrangement uses TRBV19 and TRBJ1-1; D is perhaps TRBD1 (5 bases). CDR1 is LNHDA, CDR2 SQIVND, per germline (reference sequence). Trimming shortened V by 5 bases and J by 2 bases, and 12 bases separated the two germline ends. The CDR3 extends over 14 amino acids. The CDR3 DNA reads as TGTGCCAGTAGTGCCTCAGGGCTTAACACTGAAGCTTTCTTT. Amino acids: CASSASGLNTEAFF.

The V and J genes are TRBV18 and TRBJ1-1; 9 bases align to TRBD1. Germline trimming cut 6 bases from V and 1 base from J; bases unmatched to any gene: 6. This CDR3 is 15 amino acids long. CDR1 and CDR2 from the germline V gene are KGHSH and LQKENI. The CDR3 protein is CASSSDRGTNTEAFF. The CDR3 DNA is TGTGCCAGCTCCTCAGACAGGGGGACGAACACTGAAGCTTTCTTT.

The V call is TRBV29-1, the J call TRBJ1-2; D might be TRBD1 (5 bases). The CDR3 is made up of 13 amino acids. Germline V CDR1 and CDR2: SQVTM, ANQGSEA. V was shortened by 3 bases and J by 5 bases, with 13 bases between the two germline ends. The CDR3, as DNA: TGCAGCGTTGAGGGACGGGGACTTTATGGCTACACCTTC. Residues: CSVEGRGLYGYTF.

This clone has only one observation. The chain links TRBV5-4 to TRBJ2-7, with D possibly being TRBD2 (5 bases). Germline V gives CDR1 SGHNT, CDR2 YYREEE (reference sequence). V was trimmed by 4 bases and J by 1 base, leaving 6 bases between them. This CDR3 comprises 12 residues. This CDR3 reads CASSRGSYEQYF. CDR3 DNA: TGTGCCAGCAGCCGAGGGTCCTACGAGCAGTACTTC.

This clone was observed a few times. The chain joins TRBV7-9 to TRBJ1-1, with 7 bases matching TRBD1. With 6 bases clipped from V and 4 bases from J, the junction kept 5 bases outside the gene matches. The germline CDR1 and CDR2 sequences are SEHNR and FQNEAQ (reference sequence). The CDR3 extends over 13 amino acids. CDR3 sequence (DNA): TGTGCCAGCAGGTTACAGGGGTCCACTGAAGCTTTCTTT. Translated, it gives CASRLQGSTEAFF.

The CDR3 loop is CARSLTTGVKDYTDTQYF. In DNA, the CDR3 is TGTGCCAGAAGCCTAACGACAGGGGTAAAGGACTACACAGATACGCAGTATTTT. The chain employs TRBV5-3 and TRBJ2-3, with TRBD1 matching over 8 bases. TRBV5-3 is an ORF for which the function is uncertain. After removal of 4 bases from V and 2 bases from J, the junction contained 15 bases not matched to a gene. This CDR3 has 18 amino acids.

The V gene is TRBV6-1, the J gene TRBJ2-7, with D possibly being TRBD1 or TRBD2 (7 bases each). Trimming took off 10 bases at V and 3 bases at J, with 19 bases between the two ends. CDR1 and CDR2 (germline): MNHNS, SASEGT. The length of the CDR3 is 14 residues. This chain's CDR3 is CAIRGGEVGYEQYF. The CDR3 DNA is TGTGCCATCAGGGGGGGAGAGGTTGGCTACGAGCAGTACTTC.

This clone was counted between two and nine times. The DNA for the CDR3 is TGTGCCAGCAGCTTAGGGGGACAGGGATCCTACGAGCAGTACTTC. Protein product: CASSLGGQGSYEQYF. The chain has TRBV7-9 and TRBJ2-7; 9 bases agree with TRBD1. This CDR3 is 15 amino acids long. Germline CDR1 reads SEHNR; CDR2 reads FQNEAQ (reference sequence). J was trimmed by 1 base and V by 1 base; bases with no gene match: 2.

CDR3 sequence (DNA): TGCGCCAGCAGCTTCGGGACAGCCCAAGAGACCCAGTACTTC. Its translation: CASSFGTAQETQYF. The chain carries TRBV5-1 and TRBJ2-5; TRBD1 agrees at 7 bases. This CDR3 has 14 amino acids. V shed 2 bases, J shed 1 base, and the junction held 2 bases outside the gene matches. Germline CDR1 and CDR2: SGHRS and YFSETQ.

The V call is TRBV7-2, the J call TRBJ1-3; weak D call: TRBD1 (6 bases). The CDR3 sequence is 12 residues long. Per germline, CDR1 SGHTA and CDR2 FQGNSA. V was pared by 5 bases and J by 7 bases, with 9 bases between. CDR3 sequence reads: CASSLTGNTIYF. The CDR3 DNA reads as TGTGCCAGCAGCCTTACAGGGAACACCATATATTTT.

J is TRBJ2-7 and V is TRBV9; 7 nucleotides match TRBD1. Germline values: CDR1 SGDLS, CDR2 YYNGEE. V was clipped by 4 bases and J by 2 bases; unmatched bases: 3. The CDR3 length is 13 residues. CDR3: CASSSQGAYEQYF. Written as DNA, the CDR3 is TGTGCCAGCAGCTCCCAGGGGGCCTACGAGCAGTACTTC.

The genes are TRBV6-6 and TRBJ1-5, with a possible D match to TRBD1 (5 bases). Germline CDR1 reads MNHNY; CDR2 reads SVGAGI (reference sequence). The CDR3 totals 16 residues. Trimming took off 1 base at V and 1 base at J, with 11 bases between the two ends. The CDR3 is CASSYWGGRSNQPQHF. CDR3 DNA: TGTGCCAGCAGTTACTGGGGGGGAAGGAGCAATCAGCCCCAGCATTTT.

There are many counts of this clone. V and J are TRBV5-4 and TRBJ1-1; D is perhaps TRBD1 (5 bases). The V gene lost 0 bases and the J gene lost 11 bases, with 17 bases spanning the gap. The CDR3 length is 14 residues. Per germline, CDR1 SGHNT and CDR2 YYREEE (reference sequence). CDR3: CASSLVGTELKAFF. CDR3 bases: TGTGCCAGCAGCTTGGTCGGGACTGAATTGAAGGCTTTCTTT.

J is TRBJ2-3 and V is TRBV4-1; D not resolved. V lost 0 bases and J lost 2, with 15 bases in between. CDR3 length: 17 residues. CDR1 MGHRA and CDR2 YSYEKL come from the germline V gene. The chain's CDR3 is CASSQDLALLTTDTQYF. CDR3 bases: TGCGCCAGCAGCCAAGATCTGGCCCTCTTAACCACAGATACGCAGTATTTT.

This clone occurred once. The chain recombines TRBV19 with TRBJ1-5; D remains ambiguous. This CDR3 is built from 13 residues. Trimming stripped 7 bases from V and 6 bases from J, with 13 bases between. The V gene's germline CDR1 is LNHDA and CDR2 SQIVND (reference sequence). The chain's CDR3 is CASNNIVGQPQHF. CDR3 nucleotides: TGTGCCAGTAATAATATAGTCGGTCAGCCCCAGCATTTT.

CDR3 nucleotide sequence: TGCAGCGTTGGTCAGGGAGGGGCAGGGAGTTACTACGAGCAGTACTTC. Translating it yields CSVGQGGAGSYYEQYF. This sequence joins TRBV29-1 and TRBJ2-7; 7 bases match TRBD2. V shed 4 bases and J 3 bases; nucleotides not matched to a gene: 15. This CDR3 comprises 16 residues. Germline V CDR1 and CDR2: SQVTM, ANQGSEA.

The chain links TRBV4-1 to TRBJ2-7; 9 bases are a match to TRBD2. This CDR3 has 15 residues. The germline V gene has CDR1 MGHRA and CDR2 YSYEKL. With 0 bases clipped from V and 6 bases from J, the junction kept 6 bases outside the gene matches. The CDR3 coding sequence is TGCGCCAGCAGCCAAGATCGAGCGGGGGGACTCGAGCAGTACTTC. Its protein product is CASSQDRAGGLEQYF.

This chain connects TRBV13 to TRBJ1-2; 8 bases match TRBD1. V lost 5 bases to trimming and J lost 5 bases; unmatched junction nucleotides: 13. CDR1 and CDR2 from the germline V gene are PRHDT and FYEKMQ (reference sequence). This CDR3 spans 16 amino acids. The CDR3 bases are TGTGCCAGCAGCGGCAGACCCCCACAGGGGGAATATGGCTACACCTTC. The encoded protein is CASSGRPPQGEYGYTF.

The rearrangement uses TRBV7-2 and TRBJ1-1, with TRBD1 identical over 9 bases. Germline CDR1 is SGHTA and CDR2 is FQGNSA. This CDR3 is 15 amino acids long. V lost 1 base to trimming and J lost 3 bases; unmatched junction nucleotides: 3. The CDR3 loop is CASSLGTGGHTEAFF. The CDR3 coding sequence is TGTGCCAGCAGCTTAGGAACAGGGGGCCACACTGAAGCTTTCTTT.

The chain links TRBV2 to TRBJ2-3, with 8 bases fitting TRBD2. The CDR3 runs 16 residues. The J segment lost 3 bases and the V segment lost 3 bases, leaving 8 bases of the junction unmatched. Per germline, CDR1 SNHLY and CDR2 FYNNEI. The CDR3 region has the DNA TGTGCCAGCAGTGAGTCCGGCGGGAGGCGGACAGATACGCAGTATTTT. This gives the protein CASSESGGRRTDTQYF.